The next 15 T cell receptor beta chains were all read from a single sample in a study of beta chain features in type 1 diabetes. The isolated RNA, all of it, was reverse transcribed, so expressed TCRB transcripts were what got sequenced. Assay: immunoSEQ multiplex PCR; the TCRdb copy retains only in-frame clones and omits some. There are 200,000 to 250,000 clones in the sample; 68% occur only once, and 0.053% lies in the top ten. Sequences were obtained from naive CD4+ T cells from blood. The receptors here all came from a man younger than 40 in good health.

The chain carries TRBV30 and TRBJ2-5; 9 nucleotides match TRBD2. Germline CDR1 reads GTSNPN; CDR2 reads SVGIG (reference sequence). This CDR3 comprises 15 residues. With V trimmed by 7 bases and J by 7 bases, 16 bases remained unmatched. The CDR3: CASYGKREAQWTQYF. The CDR3 region has the DNA TGTGCCTCCTACGGCAAGCGGGAGGCCCAATGGACCCAGTACTTC.

The V and J genes are TRBV7-2 and TRBJ2-7; no firm D call. The CDR3 runs 13 residues. Between the trimmed V and J ends, which lost 4 bases and 3 bases, there was a span of 10 bases. CDR1 and CDR2 (germline): SGHTA, FQGNSA. CDR3 residues: CASSWPGLYEQYF. As DNA, the CDR3 is TGTGCCAGCAGCTGGCCAGGCCTCTACGAGCAGTACTTC.

The chain joins TRBV9 to TRBJ2-7; 8 bases align to TRBD2. Trimming removed 4 bases from V and 1 base from J; junction bases left unmatched: 4. In germline, CDR1 is SGDLS, CDR2 YYNGEE. The CDR3 loop spans 14 amino acids. This CDR3 is CASSLSGGSYEQYF. DNA for the CDR3: TGTGCCAGCAGCCTCAGCGGGGGTTCCTACGAGCAGTACTTC.

This clone was seen a handful of times. The rearrangement uses TRBV21-1 and TRBJ2-1; the table's D gene call, TRBD1, was not cross checked with the DNA. TRBV21-1 is flagged as a pseudogene. The CDR3 loop spans 16 amino acids. CDR3 coding DNA: TGTGCCAGCAGCAAAGAGAGGGGACACTCCTACAATGAGCAGTTCTTC. This codes for CASSKERGHSYNEQFF.

Regarding this clone: The same CDR3 arises from other DNA sequences in this sample as well. This chain links TRBV10-3 with TRBJ2-7; possible D gene TRBD1, 6 bases. Trimming took 3 bases from V and 4 from J, leaving 7 bases between them. The CDR3 is 12 amino acids. CDR1 and CDR2 from the germline V gene are ENHRY and SYGVKD. CDR3 coding DNA: TGTGCCATCAGTGAAGGGGGTTACGAGCAGTACTTC. Translation: CAISEGGYEQYF.

This rearrangement joins TRBV30 to TRBJ2-5, with 8 bases aligning to TRBD2. The CDR3 contains 14 residues. The V gene end was trimmed by 4 bases and the J gene end by 5 bases; junction bases not matched to a gene: 9. Germline CDR1 and CDR2: GTSNPN and SVGIG (reference sequence). CDR3 nucleotides: TGTGCCTGGACGGGAGCGGGAGTAGGGGAGACCCAGTACTTC. Translated: CAWTGAGVGETQYF. The full variable domain, rest sourced from reference TRBV30 and TRBJ2-5, is SQTIHQWPATLVQPVGSPLSLECTVEGTSNPNLYWYRQAAGRGLQLLFYSVGIGQISSEVPQNLSASRPQDRQFILSSKKLLLSDSGFYLCAWTGAGVGETQYFGPGTRLLVL.

The J gene is TRBJ2-6, the V gene TRBV7-8; no firm D call. The V gene's germline CDR1 is SGHVS and CDR2 FQNEAQ. The ends were cut back, 7 bases at V and 0 bases at J, with 7 bases in the middle. The CDR3 spans 14 residues. CDR3 sequence reads: CASKFTSGANVLTF. CDR3 coding DNA: TGTGCCAGCAAGTTTACCTCTGGGGCCAACGTCCTGACTTTC. Using reference TRBV7-8 and TRBJ2-6 for the parts outside the CDR3, the full variable domain is GAGVSQSPRYKVAKRGQDVALRCDPISGHVSLFWYQQALGQGPEFLTYFQNEAQLDKSGLPSDRFFAERPEGSVSTLKIQRTQQEDSAVYLCASKFTSGANVLTFGAGSRLTVL.

The chain links TRBV10-3 to TRBJ2-1; 7 nucleotides agree with TRBD1. Looked up from germline, CDR1 is ENHRY and CDR2 is SYGVKD. Trimming removed 6 bases from V and 7 bases from J; junction bases left unmatched: 3. The CDR3 totals 12 residues. The CDR3 DNA is TGTGCCATCAGCGGACAGGCGAATGAGCAGTTCTTC. Its protein product is CAISGQANEQFF.

V usage is TRBV6-5 and J usage is TRBJ2-5; unclear D gene. Germline V CDR1 and CDR2: MNHEY, SVGAGI. The CDR3 extends over 12 amino acids. Trimming stripped 0 bases from V and 5 bases from J, with 4 bases between. DNA of the CDR3: TGTGCCAGCAGTTACTCGTGGGAGACCCAGTACTTC. Amino acid sequence: CASSYSWETQYF.

This chain uses TRBV30 with TRBJ1-1; D uncertain. CDR1 GTSNPN and CDR2 SVGIG come from the germline V gene (reference sequence). Between the trimmed V and J ends, which lost 2 bases and 9 bases, there was a span of 16 bases. The CDR3 spans 13 residues. The DNA for the CDR3 is TGTGCCTGGAGTCTGGAGGAAACCGCGAAAGCTTTCTTT. It encodes CAWSLEETAKAFF.

The chain recombines TRBV4-1 with TRBJ1-2; 9 nucleotides agree with TRBD1. There are 14 residues in the CDR3. CDR1 and CDR2 from the germline V gene are MGHRA and YSYEKL. Losses at the gene ends were 2 bases for V and 6 bases for J; bases not matched to a gene: 4. This CDR3 is CASSQPGQGDGYTF. The CDR3 region has the DNA TGCGCCAGCAGCCAACCGGGACAGGGCGATGGCTACACCTTC.

The chain recombines TRBV7-2 with TRBJ2-7; D possibly corresponds to TRBD1 (5 bases). The CDR3 consists of 13 residues. Trimming took off 3 bases at V and 5 bases at J, with 11 bases between the two ends. The V gene's germline CDR1 is SGHTA and CDR2 FQGNSA. The CDR3 nucleotides are TGTGCCAGCAGCTTCTTGCAGGGTCACGAGCAGTACTTC. This codes for CASSFLQGHEQYF.

This chain uses TRBV28 with TRBJ2-7; 7 positions match TRBD1. V lost 5 bases and J lost 1; bases outside the gene matches: 2. The germline CDR1 and CDR2 sequences are MDHEN and SYDVKM. The CDR3 spans 13 residues. The CDR3 DNA reads TGTGCCAGCAGTGCAGGGGGTTCCTACGAGCAGTACTTC. It translates to CASSAGGSYEQYF.

The V and J genes are TRBV6-6 and TRBJ2-3; no definite D call. V lost 4 bases, J lost 7 bases, and 9 bases lay in between. This CDR3 contains 12 residues. Germline V CDR1 and CDR2: MNHNY, SVGAGI (reference sequence). The CDR3 protein is CASSFALNTQYF. The CDR3 DNA reads as TGTGCCAGCAGTTTCGCGCTTAATACGCAGTATTTT.

V is TRBV29-1 and J is TRBJ2-7; no reliable D call. Trimming removed 6 bases from V and 6 bases from J, with 18 bases in between. Germline assignment: CDR1 SQVTM and CDR2 ANQGSEA. This CDR3 is built from 13 residues. DNA for the CDR3: TGCAGCGTATTCGACCGATCCCAAACCGAGCAGTACTTC. It yields the protein CSVFDRSQTEQYF.